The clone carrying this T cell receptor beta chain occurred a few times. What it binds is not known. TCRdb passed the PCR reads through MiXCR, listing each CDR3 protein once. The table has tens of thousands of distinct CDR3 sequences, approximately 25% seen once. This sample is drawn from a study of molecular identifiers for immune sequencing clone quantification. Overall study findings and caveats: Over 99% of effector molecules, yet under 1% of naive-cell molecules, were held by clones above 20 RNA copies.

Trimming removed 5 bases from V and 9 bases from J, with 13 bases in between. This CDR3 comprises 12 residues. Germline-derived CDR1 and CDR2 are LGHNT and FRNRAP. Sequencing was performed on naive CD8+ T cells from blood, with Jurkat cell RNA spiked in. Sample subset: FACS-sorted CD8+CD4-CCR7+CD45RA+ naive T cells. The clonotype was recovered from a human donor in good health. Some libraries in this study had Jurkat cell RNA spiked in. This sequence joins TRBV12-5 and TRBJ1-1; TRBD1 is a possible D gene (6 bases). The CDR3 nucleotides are TGTGCTAGTGGTCCGGGGACAACTCAAGCTTTCTTT. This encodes CASGPGTTQAFF. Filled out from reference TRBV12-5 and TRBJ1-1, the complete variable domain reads DARVTQTPRHKVTEMGQEVTMRCQPILGHNTVFWYRQTMMQGLELLAYFRNRAPLDDSGMPKDRFSAEMPDATLATLKIQPSEPRDSAVYFCASGPGTTQAFFGQGTRLTVV.